This T cell receptor beta chain was captured by sequencing in a study of T cell responses to AZD1222 COVID-19 vaccine. Turning to the study itself: Pooled together were second doses at about 4 or about 12 weeks. Study conclusions and caveats: Just 5 to 7 AZD1222 recipients were seropositive at baseline. Once two AZD1222 doses were given, Spike-specific TCR breadth and depth went up.

Produced via immunoSEQ multiplex PCR; TCRdb's table is partial and in-frame only. The table records about 96,000 clones, roughly 90% of them present only once. This clone has only one observation. Its target is unknown. The receptor was derived from an adult in good health. Sample: peripheral blood, taken on day 0 of AZD1222 vaccination.

CDR3 bases: TGCGCCAGCAGCTTGGGGGGAGCGGGAGGCGAGACCCAGTACTTC. Translation: CASSLGGAGGETQYF. J is TRBJ2-5 and V is TRBV5-1, with TRBD2 identical over 9 bases. The CDR3 runs 15 residues. Germline CDR1 SGHRS, CDR2 YFSETQ. With V trimmed by 0 bases and J by 5 bases, 5 bases remained unmatched.